The 13 T cell receptor beta chains below all came from one sample that was sequenced in a study of shared clonotypes between healthy human individuals (dated by TCRdb to about 2020). For the CD8 naive samples, CD45RO-negative cells were positively selected for CCR7, yielding a CD45RA+CCR7+ population from which TemRA cells were excluded. Preparation of the library involved the immunoSEQ multiplex PCR assay. Held by TCRdb, this immuneACCESS table contains in-frame sequences only and omits some clones. Under half of the omission traces to an unresolved V gene where checked; the cause of the rest is unknown. Across this sample there are some 600,000 clones, with approximately 96% seen only once. The ten largest make up 0.11% of the sample. Sequenced input: naive CD8+ T cells sorted from blood. Explained via the paper, the cell subset or site label denotes: CD45RA+CCR7+. The source is a woman in her twenties or thirties in good health.

V is TRBV5-4 and J is TRBJ2-7; no clear D. V lost 0 bases to trimming and J lost 1 base, with 8 bases between them. The germline CDR1 and CDR2 sequences are SGHNT and YYREEE (reference sequence). The CDR3 spans 14 residues. This CDR3 is CASSLVPLSYEQYF. The DNA of the CDR3 is TGTGCCAGCAGCTTGGTACCATTGTCCTACGAGCAGTACTTC.

This clone was seen a single time. V usage is TRBV28 and J usage is TRBJ2-1; 7 bases agree with TRBD2. This CDR3 has 15 amino acids. The V gene's germline CDR1 is MDHEN and CDR2 SYDVKM. V was clipped by 3 bases and J by 8 bases; unmatched bases: 10. CDR3 DNA: TGTGCCAGCAGTTTCAGGCTAGCGGCGAGGGATGAGCAGTTCTTC. This sequence encodes CASSFRLAARDEQFF.

The V call is TRBV9, the J call TRBJ2-7; 12 bases line up with TRBD2. From germline, CDR1 is SGDLS and CDR2 YYNGEE. Trimming cost V 0 bases and J 5 bases; bases outside gene matches: 3. The CDR3 has 15 residues. CDR3 sequence: CASSVAGLAGHEQYF. The CDR3 DNA reads TGTGCCAGCAGCGTAGCGGGACTAGCGGGCCACGAGCAGTACTTC.

This clone has a single count. This chain joins TRBV4-1 and TRBJ1-3, with 9 bases fitting TRBD1. The J segment lost 8 bases and the V segment lost 4 bases, leaving 6 bases of the junction unmatched. The germline V gene has CDR1 MGHRA and CDR2 YSYEKL. The CDR3 covers 14 residues. CDR3 loop: CASSPTGGSDTIYF. Written as DNA, the CDR3 is TGCGCCAGCAGCCCCACAGGGGGCTCGGACACCATATATTTT.

This sequence joins TRBV6-5 and TRBJ1-1; weak D call: TRBD1 (5 bases). Trimming shortened V by 0 bases and J by 11 bases, and 16 bases separated the two germline ends. CDR1 MNHEY and CDR2 SVGAGI come from the germline V gene. The CDR3 is 14 residues long. CDR3 sequence reads: CASSYSGPGDGAFF. CDR3 DNA sequence: TGTGCCAGCAGTTACTCGGGCCCGGGGGATGGGGCTTTCTTT.

The chain employs TRBV5-1 and TRBJ2-7; 7 bases map to TRBD2. Germline CDR1 reads SGHRS; CDR2 reads YFSETQ. V was clipped by 0 bases and J by 1 base; unmatched bases: 13. The CDR3 is 18 residues long. As DNA, the CDR3 is TGCGCCAGCAGCTTGGAAGCTAGCGGAAGCCGAATTTCCTACGAGCAGTACTTC. It encodes CASSLEASGSRISYEQYF.

This clone came up once. The CDR3 DNA reads TGTGCCAGCAGCCCGGGTTGGAACACTGAAGCTTTCTTT. The encoded protein is CASSPGWNTEAFF. This rearrangement joins TRBV5-5 to TRBJ1-1; no clear D gene. CDR3 length: 13 residues. CDR1 and CDR2 (germline): SGHKS, YYEKEE (reference sequence). V lost 4 bases to trimming and J lost 1 base, with 8 bases between them. The complete variable domain, with remaining parts taken from reference TRBV5-5 and TRBJ1-1, reads DAGVTQSPTHLIKTRGQQVTLRCSPISGHKSVSWYQQVLGQGPQFIFQYYEKEERGRGNFPDRFSARQFPNYSSELNVNALLLGDSALYLCASSPGWNTEAFFGQGTRLTVV.

The rearrangement uses TRBV13 and TRBJ2-7; D is unresolved. CDR3 length equals 14 residues. Per the germline V gene, CDR1 is PRHDT and CDR2 is FYEKMQ (reference sequence). Deletions cut 4 bases from V and 2 bases from J, with 12 bases between. The CDR3 sequence is CASSSPGATYEQYF. In DNA form, the CDR3 reads TGTGCCAGCAGCTCACCGGGCGCTACCTACGAGCAGTACTTC.

The rearrangement uses TRBV6-6 and TRBJ1-1; D is uncertain. This CDR3 spans 13 amino acids. Germline-derived CDR1 and CDR2 are MNHNY and SVGAGI (reference sequence). The germline V and J ends were trimmed by 5 bases and 0 bases, with 7 bases remaining between them. CDR3 amino acids: CASSVSLNTEAFF. The CDR3 nucleotides read TGTGCCAGCAGTGTCTCTTTGAACACTGAAGCTTTCTTT.

The rearrangement links TRBV7-9 to TRBJ1-1; no firm D call. The CDR3 sequence is 13 residues long. CDR1 is SEHNR and CDR2 is FQNEAQ in the germline V gene (reference sequence). The V gene lost 1 base and the J gene lost 5 bases, with 8 bases spanning the gap. CDR3 nucleotides: TGTGCCAGCAGCTTAGATCCGGGGACTGAAGCTTTCTTT. It encodes CASSLDPGTEAFF.

V is TRBV5-5 and J is TRBJ2-7; 7 bases map to TRBD2. V was pared by 0 bases and J by 2 bases, with 11 bases of the junction left unmatched. Germline V lookup: CDR1 SGHKS, CDR2 YYEKEE (reference sequence). The CDR3 totals 17 residues. CDR3 coding DNA: TGTGCCAGCAGCTTGGGCCCCAAGCGGGGCCCCACCTACGAGCAGTACTTC. Amino acids: CASSLGPKRGPTYEQYF. Variable domain in full (rest from reference TRBV5-5 and TRBJ2-7): DAGVTQSPTHLIKTRGQQVTLRCSPISGHKSVSWYQQVLGQGPQFIFQYYEKEERGRGNFPDRFSARQFPNYSSELNVNALLLGDSALYLCASSLGPKRGPTYEQYFGPGTRLTVT.

The chain is built from TRBV7-8 and TRBJ1-5, with TRBD1 matching over 7 bases. The CDR3 runs 17 residues. The germline CDR1 and CDR2 sequences are SGHVS and FQNEAQ. The trim removed 4 bases at V and 2 bases at J, leaving 11 bases unmatched. This CDR3 is CASSYLQGDKGNQPQHF. CDR3 nucleotides: TGTGCCAGCAGCTACCTTCAGGGGGATAAAGGCAATCAGCCCCAGCATTTT.

This clone was counted once. This chain connects TRBV10-1 to TRBJ2-2; 8 bases agree with TRBD2. V trimming: 2 bases; J trimming: 5 bases; junction bases outside the gene matches: 13. In germline, CDR1 is WNHNN, CDR2 SYGVQD (reference sequence). CDR3 length: 18 amino acids. CDR3 DNA: TGCGCCAGCAGTGAGAGGTTGGGAGCGGGAGAGGTAACCGGGGAGCTGTTTTTT. It yields the protein CASSERLGAGEVTGELFF.